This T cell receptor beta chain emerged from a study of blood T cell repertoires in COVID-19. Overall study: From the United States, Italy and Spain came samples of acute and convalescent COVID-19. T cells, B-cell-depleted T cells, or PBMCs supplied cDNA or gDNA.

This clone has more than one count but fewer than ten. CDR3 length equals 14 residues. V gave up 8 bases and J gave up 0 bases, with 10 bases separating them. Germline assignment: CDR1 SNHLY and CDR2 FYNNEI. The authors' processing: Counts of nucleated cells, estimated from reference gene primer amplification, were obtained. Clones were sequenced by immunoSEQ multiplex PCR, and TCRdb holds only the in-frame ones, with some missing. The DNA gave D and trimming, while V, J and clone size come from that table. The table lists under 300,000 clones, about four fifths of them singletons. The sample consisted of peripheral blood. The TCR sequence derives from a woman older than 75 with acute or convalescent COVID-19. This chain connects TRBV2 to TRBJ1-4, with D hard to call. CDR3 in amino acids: CASGETATNEKLFF. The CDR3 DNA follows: TGTGCCAGCGGGGAGACGGCAACTAATGAAAAACTGTTTTTT.